One and the same sample provided the 24 T cell receptor beta chains below, sequenced in a study of T cell responses to AZD1222 COVID-19 vaccine. Produced via immunoSEQ multiplex PCR; TCRdb's table is partial and in-frame only. The data contain over 95,000 clones, roughly nine tenths of them singletons. The source was peripheral blood, collected on day 0 of AZD1222 vaccination. The receptors here all came from an adult in good health.

This chain links TRBV29-1 with TRBJ1-1; no definite D call. The V gene lost 2 bases and the J gene lost 1 base, with 5 bases spanning the gap. CDR3 length: 12 amino acids. The germline V gene encodes CDR1 SQVTM and CDR2 ANQGSEA. Here the CDR3 reads CSVESGNTEAFF. The CDR3 nucleotides are TGCAGCGTTGAATCAGGGAACACTGAAGCTTTCTTT. Together with reference TRBV29-1 and TRBJ1-1, the CDR3 gives the full variable domain: SAVISQKPSRDICQRGTSLTIQCQVDSQVTMMFWYRQQPGQSLTLIATANQGSEATYESGFVIDKFPISRPNLTFSTLTVSNMSPEDSSIYLCSVESGNTEAFFGQGTRLTVV.

Only a few counts were recorded for this clone. This chain connects TRBV11-2 to TRBJ2-7; D is perhaps TRBD1 (5 bases). V shed 0 bases and J shed 4 bases, with 13 bases lying between them. CDR3 size: 15 residues. CDR1 and CDR2 from the germline V gene are SGHAT and FQNNGV. CDR3 DNA: TGTGCCAGCAGCTTAGATCCAGGGTTTTCGTACGAGCAGTACTTC. Translating gives CASSLDPGFSYEQYF.

As regards this clone: A read error may account for a junction end that differs from germline. The chain employs TRBV7-7 and TRBJ1-3; no clear D. Looked up from germline, CDR1 is SSHAT and CDR2 is FNYEAQ (reference sequence). This CDR3 contains 15 residues. CDR3 bases: TGTGCTAGCAGCCGCGACGGGCTCTCTGGAAACACCATATATTTT. As protein: CASSRDGLSGNTIYF.

This chain connects TRBV15 to TRBJ2-7, with D maybe TRBD2 (6 bases). There are 15 residues in the CDR3. The V gene's germline CDR1 is LNHNV and CDR2 YYDKDF (reference sequence). The V end lost 0 bases, the J end lost 0 bases, and 9 bases lay between the germline ends. DNA for the CDR3: TGTGCCACCAGCAGAGAGGACGGGAGCTCCTACGAGCAGTACTTC. Its translation: CATSREDGSSYEQYF.

The CDR3 sequence is CASRESSGGDTQYF. In DNA, the CDR3 is TGTGCCAGCAGGGAGAGTAGCGGGGGTGATACGCAGTATTTT. V usage is TRBV6-5 and J usage is TRBJ2-3; 9 nucleotides agree with TRBD2. Trimming removed 6 bases from V and 6 bases from J; junction bases left unmatched: 7. CDR1 and CDR2 (germline): MNHEY, SVGAGI. The CDR3 has 14 residues.

The chain has TRBV25-1 and TRBJ1-5, with 8 bases aligning to TRBD1. Germline V lookup: CDR1 MGHDK, CDR2 SYGVNS. The CDR3 runs 14 residues. V gave up 6 bases and J gave up 4 bases; unmatched junction bases: 5. The CDR3 spells CASRGQGVNQPQHF. The CDR3 nucleotides read TGTGCCAGCAGAGGACAGGGAGTAAATCAGCCCCAGCATTTT.

The rearrangement links TRBV19 to TRBJ2-7, with a possible D match to TRBD2 (6 bases). CDR1 and CDR2 (germline): LNHDA, SQIVND (reference sequence). The V end lost 3 bases, the J end lost 2 bases, and 14 bases lay between the germline ends. CDR3 length: 15 amino acids. The CDR3 DNA reads TGTGCCAGTAGTATTGGGGGAGGAGTGGCCTACGAGCAGTACTTC. Translation gives CASSIGGGVAYEQYF.

CDR3 protein: CASTNEFGDTQYF. The CDR3 region has the DNA TGTGCCAGCACCAACGAGTTTGGGGATACGCAGTATTTT. This chain joins TRBV6-5 and TRBJ2-3; no definite D call. Between the trimmed V and J ends, which lost 7 bases and 6 bases, there was a span of 14 bases. The CDR3 spans 13 residues. Germline CDR1 and CDR2: MNHEY and SVGAGI.

The chain is built from TRBV3-1 (or the pseudogene TRBV3-2) and TRBJ2-5, with 9 bases that match TRBD2. This CDR3 spans 16 amino acids. J was trimmed by 0 bases and V by 4 bases; bases with no gene match: 6. The germline CDR1 and CDR2 sequences are LGHDT and YNNKEL (reference sequence). The CDR3 sequence is CASSPGLATYQETQYF. Written as DNA, the CDR3 is TGTGCCAGCAGCCCTGGACTAGCGACGTACCAAGAGACCCAGTACTTC.

The rearrangement links TRBV7-6 to TRBJ2-3; D is undetermined. The CDR3 loop spans 15 amino acids. V was trimmed by 5 bases and J by 2 bases, leaving 14 bases between them. In germline, CDR1 is SGHVS, CDR2 FNYEAQ. CDR3 DNA sequence: TGTGCCAGCAGCCCCCGGCCCTGGCCCACAGATACGCAGTATTTT. It specifies CASSPRPWPTDTQYF.

The V gene is TRBV6-5, the J gene TRBJ1-5; 10 nucleotides line up with TRBD1. The V and J ends lost 5 bases and 6 bases, in that order; junction bases with no gene match: 7. In germline, CDR1 is MNHEY, CDR2 SVGAGI. There are 15 residues in the CDR3. The CDR3 DNA is TGTGCCAGCAGTCGTCGACAGGGGGCGGCTCAGCCCCAGCATTTT. Residues: CASSRRQGAAQPQHF.

The rearrangement links TRBV5-4 to TRBJ2-1; tentative D call: TRBD2 (6 bases). Germline-derived CDR1 and CDR2 are SGHNT and YYREEE (reference sequence). This CDR3 is 14 amino acids long. The ends were cut back, 9 bases at V and 5 bases at J, with 18 bases in the middle. In DNA, the CDR3 is TGTGCCACGTTCTCGGGACTCCAAAACAATGAGCAGTTCTTC. Its protein is CATFSGLQNNEQFF.

The rearrangement uses TRBV6-5 and TRBJ1-3; no clear D gene. V lost 5 bases and J lost 0, with 8 bases in between. The germline CDR1 and CDR2 sequences are MNHEY and SVGAGI. This CDR3 region has 14 residues. The CDR3, as DNA: TGTGCCAGCAGTACCCAGTACTCTGGAAACACCATATATTTT. Its protein product is CASSTQYSGNTIYF.

V gene TRBV7-2 combines with J gene TRBJ2-3, with 10 bases lining up with TRBD2. J was trimmed by 4 bases and V by 8 bases; bases with no gene match: 6. Germline CDR1 SGHTA, CDR2 FQGNSA. The CDR3 is made up of 14 amino acids. As DNA, the CDR3 is TGTGCCAGCCTGTTAGGACTAGCGGCAGATACGCAGTATTTT. It encodes CASLLGLAADTQYF.

This chain joins TRBV18 and TRBJ1-5; D is unclear. Trimming shortened V by 6 bases and J by 3 bases, and 9 bases separated the two germline ends. The CDR3 sequence is 13 residues long. The germline V gene encodes CDR1 KGHSH and CDR2 LQKENI. The CDR3 reads CASSRTANQPQHF. In DNA form, the CDR3 reads TGTGCCAGCTCGCGGACGGCCAATCAGCCCCAGCATTTT.

A few counts support this clone. This chain connects TRBV6-2 or TRBV6-3 to TRBJ1-3; 8 nucleotides align to TRBD1. The germline V gene has CDR1 MNHEY and CDR2 SVGEGT. This CDR3 spans 16 amino acids. Trimming removed 5 bases from V and 4 bases from J; junction bases left unmatched: 10. This CDR3 is CASSTAGQGAGNTIYF. DNA of the CDR3: TGTGCCAGCAGTACGGCAGGACAGGGAGCCGGAAACACCATATATTTT.

This clone came up once. The chain links TRBV9 to TRBJ2-3, with TRBD1 matching over 7 bases. The V gene's germline CDR1 is SGDLS and CDR2 YYNGEE. Trimming removed 4 bases from V and 7 bases from J; junction bases left unmatched: 12. The length of the CDR3 is 15 residues. The CDR3, as DNA: TGTGCCAGCAGCCCTCTCACAGGGGTCGGAAATACGCAGTATTTT. Its protein product is CASSPLTGVGNTQYF.

The chain combines TRBV19 with TRBJ2-1; 7 bases map to TRBD2. V was pared by 4 bases and J by 0 bases, with 9 bases of the junction left unmatched. CDR1 is LNHDA, CDR2 SQIVND, per germline (reference sequence). The CDR3 covers 17 residues. The CDR3 bases are TGTGCCAGTAGTAGGCCCCCCTCTAGCGGCTCCTACAATGAGCAGTTCTTC. This encodes CASSRPPSSGSYNEQFF. The full variable domain, its missing parts supplied by reference TRBV19 and TRBJ2-1, is DGGITQSPKYLFRKEGQNVTLSCEQNLNHDAMYWYRQDPGQGLRLIYYSQIVNDFQKGDIAEGYSVSREKKESFPLTVTSAQKNPTAFYLCASSRPPSSGSYNEQFFGPGTRLTVL.

This sequence joins TRBV9 and TRBJ2-3; 10 positions agree with TRBD1. Germline V gene lookup returns CDR1 SGDLS and CDR2 YYNGEE. V lost 3 bases and J lost 3; bases outside the gene matches: 10. The CDR3 is 17 amino acids. The CDR3 region is CASSADRGLIRTDTQYF. The DNA of the CDR3 is TGTGCCAGCAGCGCAGACAGGGGGCTCATTAGGACAGATACGCAGTATTTT.

This clone was recorded only once. The chain carries TRBV10-3 and TRBJ1-4; D unclear. V was cut by 2 bases and J by 9 bases, with 10 bases left in between. The CDR3 has 13 residues. The germline CDR1 and CDR2 sequences are ENHRY and SYGVKD. The CDR3 loop is CAISEDPWQKLFF. The CDR3 DNA reads as TGTGCCATCAGTGAGGACCCCTGGCAAAAACTGTTTTTT.

The chain employs TRBV21-1 and TRBJ1-1. TRBV21-1 is designated a pseudogene. CDR3 length: 14 amino acids. CDR3 sequence reads: CASSMCRVSTEAFF. For the CDR3, the DNA is TGTGCCAGCAGCATGTGTCGGGTCAGCACTGAAGCTTTCTTT.

The rearrangement links TRBV5-4 to TRBJ2-2; 9 bases are a match to TRBD2. Germline V gene lookup returns CDR1 SGHNT and CDR2 YYREEE (reference sequence). The J segment lost 1 base and the V segment lost 4 bases, leaving 8 bases of the junction unmatched. CDR3 size: 17 residues. CDR3 amino acids: CASSPTPRGGNTGELFF. The CDR3 DNA reads as TGTGCCAGCAGCCCAACCCCGCGGGGGGGGAACACCGGGGAGCTGTTTTTT.

This rearrangement joins TRBV9 to TRBJ1-1; the match to TRBD1 covers 8 bases. The germline gives CDR1 SGDLS, CDR2 YYNGEE. This CDR3 is 16 amino acids long. The ends lost 0 bases at V and 10 bases at J; junction bases unmatched: 14. The CDR3 is CASSVEWQGAPYRAFF. DNA of the CDR3: TGTGCCAGCAGCGTAGAATGGCAGGGGGCTCCCTACCGAGCTTTCTTT.

This sequence joins TRBV19 and TRBJ1-4; a weak D match, TRBD1 (5 bases). Germline CDR1 and CDR2: LNHDA and SQIVND (reference sequence). The length of the CDR3 is 18 residues. The V and J ends lost 2 bases and 0 bases respectively, with 16 bases between them. This chain's CDR3 is CASSIRLPGTSTNEKLFF. Here the CDR3 DNA reads TGTGCCAGTAGTATAAGGTTACCGGGGACTTCAACTAATGAAAAACTGTTTTTT.